This is a list of T cell receptor beta chains from one sample in a study of blood T cell repertoires in COVID-19. TCRdb's table, derived via immunoSEQ multiplex PCR, lists solely in-frame clones and lacks some. The sample has approximately 200,000 clones, more than 85% seen once; the top ten hold under 3%. The sequencing sample was made of peripheral blood. The receptors stem from a woman between 25 and 40 years old with active or convalescent COVID-19. The CDR3 runs from the conserved cysteine through the conserved F or W. D genes are given only for firm matches. A row's size may be missing; if present it is once, few, many or a size class.

abundance | j_gene | v_gene | d_gene | CDR3nt | CDR3aa
. | TRBJ1-2 | TRBV6-2/TRBV6-3 | . | TGTGCCAGCAGCCACTCCTATGGCTACACCTTC | CASSHSYGYTF
few | TRBJ1-5 | TRBV6-5 | TRBD1 | TGTGCCAGCAGTTACGACAGGGGAAGCAATCAGCCCCAGCATTTT | CASSYDRGSNQPQHF
. | TRBJ2-1 | TRBV5-1 | . | TGCGCCAGCAGCTTCCAGGAATACAATGAGCAGTTCTTC | CASSFQEYNEQFF
. | TRBJ1-6 | TRBV7-7 | . | TGTGCTAGCAGCTTAACAGATAATTCACCCCTCCACTTT | CASSLTDNSPLHF
. | TRBJ2-1 | TRBV5-1 | . | TGCGCCAGCAGCTTGTTAGCGGCGAGCTCCTACAATGAGCAGTTCTTC | CASSLLAASSYNEQFF
. | TRBJ2-5 | TRBV7-4 | . | TGTGCCAGCAGCTTCACAGGAACCTCGGAGACCCAGTACTTC | CASSFTGTSETQYF
. | TRBJ1-3 | TRBV7-9 | . | TGTGCCAGCAGCTTACCCGGGACAACTGGAAACACCATATATTTT | CASSLPGTTGNTIYF
. | TRBJ2-5 | TRBV9 | TRBD2 | TGTGCCAGCAGTCCTTCCGGGACTAGCGGGGGGGCACAAGAGACCCAGTACTTC | CASSPSGTSGGAQETQYF
. | TRBJ2-2 | TRBV5-1 | . | TGCGCCAGCAGCTTGGCGAGTCTCGGCGGGGAGCTGTTTTTT | CASSLASLGGELFF
. | TRBJ2-3 | TRBV29-1 | TRBD1 | TGCAGCGTGTCCTCCGGGACAGCCCATTTCACAGATACGCAGTATTTT | CSVSSGTAHFTDTQYF
. | TRBJ2-5 | TRBV24-1 | . | TGTGCCACCAGTGATGGGGCCCAAGAGACCCAGTACTTC | CATSDGAQETQYF
. | TRBJ1-1 | TRBV5-1 | TRBD1 | TGCGCCAGCAGCTTGGAGGGGGCGGGTAGTGAAGCTTTCTTT | CASSLEGAGSEAFF
. | TRBJ1-5 | TRBV7-9 | . | TGTGCCAGCAGCTTAGGTCATGCGGGTCCCCAGCATTTT | CASSLGHAGPQHF
once | TRBJ1-5 | TRBV7-6 | TRBD1 | TGTGCCAGCAGCTTAGACCCAGGGGGCAAAGGTCAGCCCCAGCATTTT | CASSLDPGGKGQPQHF
. | TRBJ2-5 | TRBV4-1 | TRBD2 | TGCGCCAGCAGCCGGGGGACTAGCGGAGGAGAGACCCAGTACTTC | CASSRGTSGGETQYF
. | TRBJ2-3 | TRBV27 | . | TGTGCCAGCAGTCCCGTGCTAGGTAGTAGCCCAGATACGCAGTATTTT | CASSPVLGSSPDTQYF
. | TRBJ1-6 | TRBV27 | . | TGTGCCAGCAGTTTAACGGCTAGCTCCTATAATTCACCCCTCCACTTT | CASSLTASSYNSPLHF
once | TRBJ1-2 | TRBV6-4 | . | TGTGCCAGCAGTGAGCGTCTGGGGAGTTTCAACTATGGCTACACCTTC | CASSERLGSFNYGYTF
. | TRBJ2-1 | TRBV30 | . | TGTGCCTGGTGGACAGACTGGGGTGAGCAGTTCTTC | CAWWTDWGEQFF
. | TRBJ2-2 | TRBV5-5 | TRBD2 | TGTGCCAGCAGCTGGACTAGCGGGGGATACACCGGGGAGCTGTTTTTT | CASSWTSGGYTGELFF
. | TRBJ2-7 | TRBV6-5 | TRBD1 | TGTGCCAGCAGTTACTCTGGGACAGGGCTCTACGAGCAGTACTTC | CASSYSGTGLYEQYF
. | TRBJ1-3 | TRBV2 | . | TGTGCCAGCCACCAAAGACAGAGCTCTGGAAACACCATATATTTT | CASHQRQSSGNTIYF
. | TRBJ2-1 | TRBV5-4 | . | TGTGCCAGCAGCTTAGGCCTAGCGAGGAATGAGCAGTTCTTC | CASSLGLARNEQFF
. | TRBJ2-7 | TRBV7-9 | . | TGTGCCAGCACCCTTAGCGGAAAAACCTACGAGCAGTACTTC | CASTLSGKTYEQYF
. | TRBJ1-1 | TRBV6-5 | . | TGTGCCAGCAGTTACTCATCCAGGAACACTGAAGCTTTCTTT | CASSYSSRNTEAFF
. | TRBJ2-1 | TRBV3-1/TRBV3-2 | TRBD2 | TGTGCCAGCAGCCGCCCGTTGACTAGCGGGGGGTACAATGAGCAGTTCTTC | CASSRPLTSGGYNEQFF
. | TRBJ2-1 | TRBV5-1 | TRBD2 | TGCGCCAGCAGCTTGGCAGCGGGGGGCGCAGCCAATGAGCAGTTCTTC | CASSLAAGGAANEQFF
. | TRBJ1-1 | TRBV2 | . | TGTGCCAGCAGTATCATGAACACTGAAGCTTTCTTT | CASSIMNTEAFF
. | TRBJ2-7 | TRBV2 | TRBD2 | TGTGCCAGCAGTCGCACTAGCGGGAGGAGCTCCTACGAGCAGTACTTC | CASSRTSGRSSYEQYF
. | TRBJ2-1 | TRBV19 | . | TGTGCCAGTAGATCACCGGGGGGCCCCTACAATGAGCAGTTCTTC | CASRSPGGPYNEQFF
. | TRBJ2-1 | TRBV5-4 | . | TGTGCCAGCAGCTTGGAGGGTGGGAGTAGAGATGAGCAGTTCTTC | CASSLEGGSRDEQFF
few | TRBJ2-1 | TRBV11-2 | TRBD2 | TGTGCCAGCAGCTTACCCGGACTAGCGGGATGGGTTGAGCAGTTCTTC | CASSLPGLAGWVEQFF
once | TRBJ2-3 | TRBV5-1 | TRBD1 | TGCGCCAGCAGCCCCCAACACAGGGGAGATACGCAGTATTTT | CASSPQHRGDTQYF
. | TRBJ2-1 | TRBV3-1/TRBV3-2 | TRBD1 | TGTGCCAGCAGCCAATCGGACAGGGGTTACAATGAGCAGTTCTTC | CASSQSDRGYNEQFF
. | TRBJ1-1 | TRBV5-1 | TRBD1 | TGCGCCAGCAGCCTGGAGCAGGGGGCTGAAGCTTTCTTT | CASSLEQGAEAFF
. | TRBJ1-5 | TRBV5-5 | . | TGTGCCAGCAGCTCGGACACGTATAGCAATCAGCCCCAGCATTTT | CASSSDTYSNQPQHF
once | TRBJ2-3 | TRBV11-3 | TRBD2 | TGTGCCAGCAGCTCTAGACTAGCGGGATACTTAAGGCCAGATACGCAGTATTTT | CASSSRLAGYLRPDTQYF
. | TRBJ1-5 | TRBV7-8 | . | TGTGCCAGCAGCCTACGGACAGTCGAATCTAGCAATCAGCCCCAGCATTTT | CASSLRTVESSNQPQHF
. | TRBJ2-7 | TRBV6-1 | . | TGTGCCAGCAGTGAATGGAGGGGGCAAACGAACGAGCAGTACTTC | CASSEWRGQTNEQYF
once | TRBJ1-2 | TRBV28 | TRBD1 | TGTGCCAGCAGTTCTCCAGGGGGGAGTACCTATGGCTACACCTTC | CASSSPGGSTYGYTF
. | TRBJ1-2 | TRBV18 | TRBD1 | TGTGCCAGCTCGGACGGACAGGCGTATGGCTACACCTTC | CASSDGQAYGYTF
. | TRBJ2-1 | TRBV2 | . | TGTGCCAGCAGTCCGGTTATTGGGGAGAATGAGCAGTTCTTC | CASSPVIGENEQFF
once | TRBJ2-1 | TRBV13 | TRBD2 | TGTGCCAGCACCCGGACTAGCGGGAGAGAGGGAAGGAGGGATGAGCAGTTCTTC | CASTRTSGREGRRDEQFF
. | TRBJ1-2 | TRBV2 | TRBD1 | TGTGCCAGCAGTGACCCTTCCGGACAGGGGGCGCGTGGCTACACCTTC | CASSDPSGQGARGYTF
once | TRBJ1-5 | TRBV24-1 | . | TGTGCCACCAGTGAAGCGGGCGCGTCTGGGGATCAGCCCCAGCATTTT | CATSEAGASGDQPQHF
. | TRBJ1-1 | TRBV28 | TRBD1 | TGTGCCAGCAGTTTATTACGGCAGGGGGTGGGAGCTTTCTTT | CASSLLRQGVGAFF
. | TRBJ2-5 | TRBV19 | TRBD2 | TGTGCCAGTAGTATAGGAGGACTAGCGGGCGGAGAGACCCAGTACTTC | CASSIGGLAGGETQYF
. | TRBJ2-1 | TRBV10-2 | TRBD2 | TGCGCCAGCAGTGAGTCGGCGGCTAGCGGAACCTACAATGAGCAGTTCTTC | CASSESAASGTYNEQFF
. | TRBJ2-1 | TRBV6-6 | . | TGTGCCAGCAGTTACGTGTGGGAGAACGACAATGAGCAGTTCTTC | CASSYVWENDNEQFF
. | TRBJ1-4 | TRBV19 | TRBD1 | TGTGCCAGCCGTGCGTCCGGGACAGCTAATGAAAAACTGTTTTTT | CASRASGTANEKLFF
many | TRBJ1-2 | TRBV6-6 | TRBD1 | TGTGCCAGCAGGGGACAGGGGATTAACTATGGCTACACCTTC | CASRGQGINYGYTF
. | TRBJ2-7 | TRBV6-1 | . | TGTGCCAGCAGTGAAAATAGAGGGAGCTACGAGCAGTACTTC | CASSENRGSYEQYF
. | TRBJ1-3 | TRBV9 | . | TGTGCCAGCAGCGCGGAGGGGAGTCGGGCTGGAAACACCATATATTTT | CASSAEGSRAGNTIYF
. | TRBJ1-3 | TRBV3-1/TRBV3-2 | TRBD1 | TGTGCCAGCAGTCCCGACAGGGGCAATGGAAACACCATATATTTT | CASSPDRGNGNTIYF
. | TRBJ1-1 | TRBV25-1 | . | TGTGCCAGCAGCTCGGGACTAATGAACACTGAAGCTTTCTTT | CASSSGLMNTEAFF
. | TRBJ1-5 | TRBV6-1 | TRBD1 | TGTGCCAGCAGTGAAAGGACAGGTCTTGGTCAGCCCCAGCATTTT | CASSERTGLGQPQHF
. | TRBJ1-1 | TRBV3-1/TRBV3-2 | TRBD1 | TGTGCCAGCAGCCAAAGACAGGGGATGAACACTGAAGCTTTCTTT | CASSQRQGMNTEAFF